The 24 T cell receptor beta chains below come from one sample, sequenced in a study of blood T cells in healthy people across ages (dated by TCRdb to about 2015). Library preparation employed 5' RACE. The sequencer listed for this sample is Illumina HiSeq 2500. The second PCR ran for roughly 7 to 11 cycles and used a J-beta primer mix along with a sample-barcoded 5' primer. Starting from the raw public reads, TCRdb applied fastp trimming at Q25, assembled clones with MiXCR and retained in-frame beta chains. Entries are consolidated by CDR3 protein sequence, retaining the most common genes and DNA. The sample table contains about 780,000 distinct CDR3 sequences; only one count was recorded for roughly 60% of them. The top ten constitute 25% to 35% of the sample. The sequenced material came from blood. The receptors shown here come from a man aged 30-40 years in good health.

The chain is built from TRBV20-1 and TRBJ2-4; D might be TRBD2 (5 bases). The DNA matches TRBJ2-5 better at its end, which makes the J call doubtful. CDR1 and CDR2 from the germline V gene are DFQATT and SNEGSKA (reference sequence). There are 13 residues in the CDR3. The CDR3 bases are TGCAGTGCCGTCGGACTGTCGCAAGAGACCCAGTACTTC. This encodes CSAVGLSQETQYF.

This clonotype showed up just a few times. The CDR3 reads CSARAWTGGETQYF. CDR3 in DNA: TGCAGTGCTAGAGCTTGGACAGGGGGTGAGACCCAGTACTTC. The chain uses TRBV20-1 and TRBJ2-5, with 10 bases matching TRBD1. CDR3 length: 14 amino acids. With V trimmed by 1 base and J by 5 bases, 4 bases remained unmatched. Germline CDR1 and CDR2: DFQATT and SNEGSKA (reference sequence).

The chain uses TRBV20-1 and TRBJ1-2, with D possibly TRBD1 on 5 matching bases. Trimming pared 5 bases from V and 8 bases from J, leaving 9 bases between. CDR1 and CDR2 from the germline V gene are DFQATT and SNEGSKA (reference sequence). CDR3 length: 10 residues. CDR3 sequence (DNA): TGCAGTGCTGGGGACGAGGGCTACACCTTC. Amino acids: CSAGDEGYTF.

The chain joins TRBV10-3 to TRBJ2-1; D may be TRBD1 (5 bases). The CDR3 contains 13 residues. Germline V gene sequence: CDR1 ENHRY, CDR2 SYGVKD. V gave up 3 bases and J gave up 7 bases, with 10 bases separating them. CDR3 nucleotide sequence: TGTGCCATCAGTGAAGGGGAAACGAATGAGCAGTTCTTC. This translates into CAISEGETNEQFF.

The V gene is TRBV7-3, the J gene TRBJ2-6, with 7 nucleotides matching TRBD1. Per germline, CDR1 SGHTA and CDR2 FQGTGA. After removal of 1 base from V and 1 base from J, the junction contained 7 bases not matched to a gene. CDR3 length: 18 residues. The CDR3 region has the DNA TGTGCCAGCAGCTTAAGCCCGACAGGGCAGTCTGGGGCCAACGTCCTGACTTTC. Its translation is CASSLSPTGQSGANVLTF.

Concerning this clonotype: The junction departs from germline at one end; a sequencing error may be responsible. The chain couples TRBV7-2 to TRBJ1-5, with 7 bases that match TRBD1. Germline V gene sequence: CDR1 SGHTA, CDR2 FQGNSA. This CDR3 spans 16 amino acids. The CDR3: CAGSLSWQGGNQPQHF. The CDR3 DNA reads as TGTGCCGGCAGCTTAAGTTGGCAGGGGGGCAATCAGCCCCAGCATTTT.

This clonotype has more than one count but fewer than ten. The rearrangement uses TRBV5-1 and TRBJ2-3, with 7 positions matching TRBD2. The length of the CDR3 is 16 residues. Trimming cost V 3 bases and J 3 bases; bases outside gene matches: 10. From germline, CDR1 is SGHRS and CDR2 YFSETQ. The CDR3 DNA follows: TGCGCCAGCAGCTCCGTCCCGGGAGGCGCGACAGATACGCAGTATTTT. Amino acid sequence: CASSSVPGGATDTQYF.

The V call is TRBV20-1, the J call TRBJ2-4, with D possibly TRBD1 on 6 matching bases. Trimming left V 5 bases short and J 1 base short, with 21 bases between. This CDR3 region has 17 residues. The germline V gene encodes CDR1 DFQATT and CDR2 SNEGSKA (reference sequence). The CDR3 sequence: CSALTVAQGFAKNIQYF. Here the CDR3 DNA reads TGCAGTGCTCTGACCGTTGCCCAGGGGTTTGCCAAAAACATTCAGTACTTC.

This chain connects TRBV4-3 to TRBJ2-3, with a weak D call TRBD2 (6 bases). The length of the CDR3 is 18 residues. Germline V CDR1 and CDR2: LGHNA, YSLEER. V lost 0 bases and J 1 base, leaving 17 bases between the germline ends. For the CDR3, the DNA is TGCGCCAGCAGCCAAGATTTAGCCGGGACTTATGGCACAGATACGCAGTATTTT. It encodes CASSQDLAGTYGTDTQYF.

The chain carries TRBV20-1 and TRBJ2-1; a possible D gene is TRBD2 (6 bases). CDR3 length: 15 amino acids. The V gene lost 5 bases and the J gene lost 3 bases, with 17 bases spanning the gap. Looked up from germline, CDR1 is DFQATT and CDR2 is SNEGSKA (reference sequence). The CDR3 nucleotides are TGCAGTGCTCATGGGGGACTCGGGAACTACAATGAGCAGTTCTTC. It yields the protein CSAHGGLGNYNEQFF.

The chain recombines TRBV6-2 or TRBV6-3 with TRBJ2-2, with unresolved D. The germline CDR1 and CDR2 sequences are MNHEY and SVGEGT. The CDR3 length is 14 residues. With 6 bases removed from V and 5 bases from J, the gap between germline ends came to 13 bases. CDR3 DNA: TGTGCCAGCAGCCAGATGGGAAGTACCGGGGAGCTGTTTTTT. Translated: CASSQMGSTGELFF.

This clonotype was counted only a few times. V usage is TRBV28 and J usage is TRBJ2-7, with a possible D match to TRBD1 (6 bases). This CDR3 spans 16 amino acids. Germline V gene sequence: CDR1 MDHEN, CDR2 SYDVKM. The V gene lost 6 bases and the J gene lost 2 bases, with 20 bases spanning the gap. CDR3 protein: CASSFGPGTRAYEQYF. DNA of the CDR3: TGTGCCAGCAGCTTTGGGCCCGGGACAAGGGCCTACGAGCAGTACTTC.

This clonotype was seen a handful of times. The CDR3 reads CASSLGGESYEQYF. In DNA form, the CDR3 reads TGTGCCAGCAGCTTAGGGGGCGAAAGCTACGAGCAGTACTTC. The V gene is TRBV7-9, the J gene TRBJ2-7; D possibly corresponds to TRBD1 (5 bases). V shed 1 base and J shed 3 bases, with 10 bases lying between them. The CDR3 runs 14 residues. Germline values: CDR1 SEHNR, CDR2 FQNEAQ (reference sequence).

The V gene is TRBV7-2, the J gene TRBJ2-7; D ambiguous. The CDR3 length is 13 residues. CDR1 is SGHTA and CDR2 is FQGNSA in the germline V gene. Deletions cut 5 bases from V and 1 base from J, with 9 bases between. The CDR3 loop reads CASSNGLSYEQYF. CDR3 sequence (DNA): TGTGCCAGCAGCAACGGGCTGTCCTACGAGCAGTACTTC.

The V gene is TRBV15, the J gene TRBJ1-1; no clear D. This CDR3 contains 14 residues. V gave up 0 bases and J gave up 6 bases, with 11 bases separating them. Germline assignment: CDR1 LNHNV and CDR2 YYDKDF (reference sequence). In DNA form, the CDR3 reads TGTGCCACCAGCAGAGATCAAGGGTACGCTGAAGCTTTCTTT. Translating gives CATSRDQGYAEAFF. Looking up the rest from reference TRBV15 and TRBJ1-1 gives the full variable domain: DAMVIQNPRYQVTQFGKPVTLSCSQTLNHNVMYWYQQKSSQAPKLLFHYYDKDFNNEADTPDNFQSRRPNTSFCFLDIRSPGLGDTAMYLCATSRDQGYAEAFFGQGTRLTVV.

V is TRBV10-3 and J is TRBJ2-7, with a weak D call TRBD1 (6 bases). The CDR3 covers 15 residues. Germline CDR1 ENHRY, CDR2 SYGVKD. Trimming took 8 bases from V and 2 from J, leaving 19 bases between them. In DNA, the CDR3 is TGTGCCATCTCCTTCCGGGACAATCCGACCTACGAGCAGTACTTC. Translation gives CAISFRDNPTYEQYF.

This chain uses TRBV5-4 with TRBJ1-6; no clear D gene. The V gene's germline CDR1 is SGHNT and CDR2 YYREEE (reference sequence). The CDR3 extends over 13 amino acids. V was shortened by 6 bases and J by 4 bases, with 8 bases between the two germline ends. CDR3 in DNA: TGTGCCAGCACGGCAGGTTATAATTCACCCCTCCACTTT. The encoded protein is CASTAGYNSPLHF. Combining the CDR3 with reference TRBV5-4 and TRBJ1-6 gives the whole variable domain ETGVTQSPTHLIKTRGQQVTLRCSSQSGHNTVSWYQQALGQGPQFIFQYYREEENGRGNFPPRFSGLQFPNYSSELNVNALELDDSALYLCASTAGYNSPLHFGNGTRLTVT.

This clonotype has just one count. The rearrangement uses TRBV28 and TRBJ1-1; D gene uncertain. The V gene's germline CDR1 is MDHEN and CDR2 SYDVKM. This CDR3 is built from 15 residues. With 7 bases removed from V and 4 bases from J, the gap between germline ends came to 19 bases. As DNA, the CDR3 is TGTGCCAGCACCGCCCCTTCTGCGGGTAGCACTGAAGCTTTCTTT. Its protein product is CASTAPSAGSTEAFF.

The chain joins TRBV29-1 to TRBJ1-2; D remains ambiguous. Germline assignment: CDR1 SQVTM and CDR2 ANQGSEA. The CDR3 spans 12 residues. The ends were cut back, 3 bases at V and 4 bases at J, with 9 bases in the middle. The DNA for the CDR3 is TGCAGCGTTGACTCGTCAGTCTATGGCTACACCTTC. Translation: CSVDSSVYGYTF.

The V call is TRBV28, the J call TRBJ1-2; D is ambiguous. V lost 3 bases, J lost 1 base, and 9 bases lay in between. The CDR3 loop spans 14 amino acids. CDR1 and CDR2 (germline): MDHEN, SYDVKM. CDR3 protein: CASSFQQHNYGYTF. CDR3 nucleotides: TGTGCCAGCAGTTTCCAACAGCATAACTATGGCTACACCTTC.

This clonotype was detected only once. The genes are TRBV3-1 and TRBJ2-7; D ambiguous. V was cut by 0 bases and J by 2 bases, with 11 bases left in between. The CDR3 sequence is 15 residues long. Germline CDR1 and CDR2: LGHDT and YNNKEL (reference sequence). DNA for the CDR3: TGTGCCAGCAGCCAAGATTACCTGCGCCCCTACGAGCAGTACTTC. It yields the protein CASSQDYLRPYEQYF.

The chain has TRBV7-6 and TRBJ2-2; maybe TRBD1 (5 bases). V was clipped by 7 bases and J by 7 bases, with 13 bases between them. There are 13 residues in the CDR3. Looked up from germline, CDR1 is SGHVS and CDR2 is FNYEAQ. The CDR3 reads CASTQDINGELFF. The CDR3 bases are TGTGCCAGCACCCAGGACATTAACGGGGAGCTGTTTTTT. Together with reference TRBV7-6 and TRBJ2-2, the CDR3 gives the full variable domain: GAGVSQSPRYKVTKRGQDVALRCDPISGHVSLYWYRQALGQGPEFLTYFNYEAQQDKSGLPNDRFSAERPEGSISTLTIQRTEQRDSAMYRCASTQDINGELFFGEGSRLTVL.

The chain recombines TRBV15 with TRBJ1-2; TRBD1 matches 7 bases. Germline loops: CDR1 LNHNV, CDR2 YYDKDF (reference sequence). Losses at the gene ends were 1 base for V and 4 bases for J; bases not matched to a gene: 3. This CDR3 spans 14 amino acids. The CDR3: CATSRGTGVYGYTF. In nucleotides, the CDR3 is TGTGCCACCAGCAGAGGAACAGGGGTCTATGGCTACACCTTC.

CDR3 in amino acids: CSALRQGSDTQYF. The CDR3, as DNA: TGCAGTGCCCTTCGACAGGGGTCTGATACGCAGTATTTT. The J gene is TRBJ2-3, the V gene TRBV20-1, with TRBD1 matching over 8 bases. The germline V gene has CDR1 DFQATT and CDR2 SNEGSKA (reference sequence). Unmatched junction bases numbered 8, after V lost 6 bases and J lost 6 bases. CDR3 length: 13 amino acids.